This TCR beta chain emerged from a study of T cell repertoires in cytomegalovirus infection (dated by TCRdb to between 2018 and 2020). Concerning the study at large: Peptide stimulations targeted recently identified HLA-C-restricted CMV epitopes, whose presentation resists viral immunomodulation, together with well-studied HLA-B-restricted epitopes. Donor HLA type was relevant to the analysis, because carriage of CMV infection together with the matching HLA type was indicated by public TCR beta signatures.

The paper's findings and limits, for the study overall: In both this cohort and an independent cohort of 352 donors, the cumulative frequency of public TCR beta family members distinguished carriers of CMV infection plus the relevant HLA type. The ex vivo response was dominated by HLA-C-restricted CMV-specific TCR beta clonotypes, which also provided the single most frequent clonotype in two of eight donors.

In regard to this clonotype: Its specific antigen is unknown. It has no much larger one-base neighbor in the sample; base qualities were not kept.

Sequences LNHDA (CDR1) and SQIVND (CDR2) are obtained from the germline V gene (reference sequence). CDR3 length: 15 amino acids, cysteine to phenylalanine. Only the CDR3 region is kept as DNA, spanning 45 bases read in frame from base 1. V loses 3 bases, J loses 4 bases, and the germline ends lie 15 bases apart. Sequenced using an Illumina HiSeq 1500. The public reads were quality trimmed at Q25 with fastp and then assembled into clones with MiXCR by TCRdb, keeping productive beta chains. Rows matching on CDR3 protein sequence are summarized as one entry with the most common DNA and genes. This sample has some 500,000 distinct CDR3 sequences in its table, and about 33% of those were observed once. The ten largest clones capture 15% to 20% of the sample. Interpreted using the paper, the treatment or condition label stands for: in vitro stimulation with specific CMV peptide epitopes to enrich CMV-specific T cells.

The rearranged chain carries TRBV19 and TRBJ1-1, with TRBD1 perhaps the D gene, on 6 matching bases. The source of this sequence is a human donor in good health (CMV status not recorded). Some clones in this sample may be carry-over from other donors' samples. Source: cultured PBMCs, taken from culture after CMV antigen stimulation. In nucleotide form, the sequence is TGTGCCAGTAGTATTCGGGGGCAGGGCGGCACTGAAGCTTTCTTT. Translation gives CASSIRGQGGTEAFF. Beyond the CDR3, the reference TRBV19 and TRBJ1-1 genes provide the residues; the full variable domain reads: DGGITQSPKYLFRKEGQNVTLSCEQNLNHDAMYWYRQDPGQGLRLIYYSQIVNDFQKGDIAEGYSVSREKKESFPLTVTSAQKNPTAFYLCASSIRGQGGTEAFFGQGTRLTVV.